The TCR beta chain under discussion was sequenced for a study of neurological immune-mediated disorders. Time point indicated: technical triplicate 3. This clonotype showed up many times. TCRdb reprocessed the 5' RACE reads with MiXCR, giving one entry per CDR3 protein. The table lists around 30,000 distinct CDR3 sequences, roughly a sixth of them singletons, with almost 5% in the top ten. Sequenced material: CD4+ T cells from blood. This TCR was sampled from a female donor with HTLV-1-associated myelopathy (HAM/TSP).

CDR3 region: CASSTDGGETQYF. The CDR3 DNA follows: TGTGCCAGCAGTACGGACGGTGGGGAGACCCAGTACTTC. This chain joins TRBV6-2 or TRBV6-3 and TRBJ2-5; D remains ambiguous. CDR3 size: 13 residues. Germline V gene data show CDR1 as MNHEY and CDR2 as SVGEGT. The germline V and J ends were trimmed by 5 bases and 5 bases, with 12 bases remaining between them.